The clone carrying this T cell receptor (beta chain) turned up a few times. Its antigen is unknown. This sample stems from a study of CD8 T cells in ankylosing spondylitis. The study's findings and limits: Reportedly, disease-linked clones are significantly enriched in ankylosing spondylitis patients' matched synovial fluid. A motif of 7 or 8 highly homologous TCR beta variants was seen as apparently characteristic of ankylosing spondylitis blood.

Germline CDR1 reads MNHNS; CDR2 reads SASEGT. The CDR3 length is 13 residues. The V and J ends lost 1 base and 6 bases respectively, with 7 bases between them. TCRdb re-called the 5' RACE reads through MiXCR, storing one row per CDR3 protein. The sample shows about 330,000 distinct CDR3 sequences, around 8% of them seen only once. This TCR was sampled from a male donor with ankylosing spondylitis. The chain joins TRBV6-1 to TRBJ2-4; D unclear. Sequencing was done on a sample of blood, either unsorted or a sorted T cell fraction (not recorded which). CDR3 DNA sequence: TGTGCCAGCAGTGAAGGTTGGGTAAACATTCAGTACTTC. Translation: CASSEGWVNIQYF.